This T cell receptor beta chain was sequenced for a study of cytomegalovirus exposure and HLA in healthy donors. Study findings and constraints: About 180 TCR beta chains were listed as cytomegalovirus-associated. The classifier reportedly diagnosed cytomegalovirus status with high specificity and sensitivity.

Donors came from a validation cohort of fewer than 150 subjects, distinct from the first 666-subject cohort. As concerns this clone: Its antigen remains unknown.

Repertoires were generated with immunoSEQ multiplex PCR, while TCRdb's copy carries only in-frame clones and drops some. In the table there are 150,000 or so clones, 75% to 90% of which are singletons. The CDR3 runs 16 residues. Between the trimmed V and J ends, which lost 2 bases and 0 bases, there was a span of 8 bases. Germline V CDR1 and CDR2: SNHLY, FYNNEI. The specimen was PBMCs. The receptor was derived from a young woman in good health and CMV-seronegative. The chain carries TRBV2 and TRBJ1-6; D unresolved. CDR3 sequence reads: CASSEHKSSYNSPLHF. CDR3 bases: TGTGCCAGCAGTGAACATAAGAGCTCCTATAATTCACCCCTCCACTTT.